Sequencing of this T cell receptor beta chain was carried out in a study of blood T cell repertoires in COVID-19. Study at large: Sample material is recorded as cDNA or gDNA derived from T cells, B-cell-depleted T cells, or PBMCs.

Some clones are missing from TCRdb's copy, which holds only in-frame ones; the method was immunoSEQ multiplex PCR. The sample has 150,000 to 200,000 clones, roughly nine tenths seen once. Trimming took 2 bases from V and 5 from J; bases not matched to a gene: 4. Germline V gene lookup returns CDR1 SGHRS and CDR2 YFSETQ. The CDR3 is made up of 14 amino acids. This clonotype was sampled from a man between 18 and 29 years old with acute or convalescent COVID-19. Sequencing was carried out using peripheral blood. J is TRBJ2-5 and V is TRBV5-1; 9 nucleotides agree with TRBD1. The CDR3 reads CASSLQGAGETQYF. The DNA for the CDR3 is TGCGCCAGCAGCTTACAGGGGGCAGGGGAGACCCAGTACTTC. Drawing the rest from reference TRBV5-1 and TRBJ2-5, the complete variable domain is KAGVTQTPRYLIKTRGQQVTLSCSPISGHRSVSWYQQTPGQGLQFLFEYFSETQRNKGNFPGRFSGRQFSNSRSEMNVSTLELGDSALYLCASSLQGAGETQYFGPGTRLLVL.